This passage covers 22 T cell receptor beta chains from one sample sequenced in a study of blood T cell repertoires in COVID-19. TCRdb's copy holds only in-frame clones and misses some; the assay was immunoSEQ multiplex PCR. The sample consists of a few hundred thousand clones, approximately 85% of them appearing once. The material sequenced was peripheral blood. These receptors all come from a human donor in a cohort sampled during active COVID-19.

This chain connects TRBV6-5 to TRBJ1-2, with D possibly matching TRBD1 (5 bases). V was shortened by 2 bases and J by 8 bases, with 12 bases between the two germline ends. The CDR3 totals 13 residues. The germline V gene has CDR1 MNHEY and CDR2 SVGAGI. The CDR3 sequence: CASSYKGLGGYTF. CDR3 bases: TGTGCCAGCAGTTACAAGGGGCTTGGGGGCTACACCTTC.

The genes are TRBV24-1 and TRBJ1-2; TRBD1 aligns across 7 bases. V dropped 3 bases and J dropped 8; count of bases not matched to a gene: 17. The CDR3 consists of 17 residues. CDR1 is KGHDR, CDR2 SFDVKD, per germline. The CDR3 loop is CATSDPLWGSGGSGYTF. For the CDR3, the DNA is TGTGCCACCAGTGATCCCCTGTGGGGGTCAGGGGGGAGCGGCTACACCTTC.

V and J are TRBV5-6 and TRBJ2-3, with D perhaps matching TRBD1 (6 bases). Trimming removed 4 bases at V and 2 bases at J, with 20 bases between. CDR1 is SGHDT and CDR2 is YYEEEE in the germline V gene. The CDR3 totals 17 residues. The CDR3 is CASSPHIPQGITDTQYF. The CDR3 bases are TGTGCCAGCAGCCCGCATATCCCGCAGGGGATCACAGATACGCAGTATTTT.

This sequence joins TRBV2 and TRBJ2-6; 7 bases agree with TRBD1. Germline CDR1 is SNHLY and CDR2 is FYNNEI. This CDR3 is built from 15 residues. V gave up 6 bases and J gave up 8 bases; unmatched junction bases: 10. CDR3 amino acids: CASSLMTGFSNVLTF. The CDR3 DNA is TGTGCCAGCAGCCTTATGACAGGGTTTTCCAACGTCCTGACTTTC.

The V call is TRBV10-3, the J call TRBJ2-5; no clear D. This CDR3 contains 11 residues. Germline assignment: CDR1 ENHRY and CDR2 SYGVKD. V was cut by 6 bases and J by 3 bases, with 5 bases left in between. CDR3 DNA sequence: TGTGCCATCAGGTCAAAAGAGACCCAGTACTTC. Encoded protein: CAIRSKETQYF.

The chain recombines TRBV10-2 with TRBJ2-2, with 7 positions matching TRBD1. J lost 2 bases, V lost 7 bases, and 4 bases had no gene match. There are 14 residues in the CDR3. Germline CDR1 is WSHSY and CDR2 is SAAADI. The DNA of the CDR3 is TGCGCCAGCAAGAGGACAGGCAACACCGGGGAGCTGTTTTTT. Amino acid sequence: CASKRTGNTGELFF.

CDR3 residues: CASSVVGTGYGYTF. CDR3 nucleotides: TGTGCCAGCAGCGTAGTCGGGACAGGGTATGGCTACACCTTC. The rearrangement joins TRBV9 to TRBJ1-2; TRBD1 matches at 9 bases. With V trimmed by 0 bases and J by 5 bases, 2 bases remained unmatched. The CDR3 spans 14 residues. CDR1 and CDR2 from the germline V gene are SGDLS and YYNGEE. The whole variable domain, filled in from reference TRBV9 and TRBJ1-2, reads DSGVTQTPKHLITATGQRVTLRCSPRSGDLSVYWYQQSLDQGLQFLIQYYNGEERAKGNILERFSAQQFPDLHSELNLSSLELGDSALYFCASSVVGTGYGYTFGSGTRLTVV.

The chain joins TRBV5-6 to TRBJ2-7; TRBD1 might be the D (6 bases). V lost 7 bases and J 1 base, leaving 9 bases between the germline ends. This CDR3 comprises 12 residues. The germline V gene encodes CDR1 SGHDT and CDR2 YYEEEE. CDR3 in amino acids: CASLDRSYEQYF. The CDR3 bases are TGTGCCAGCTTGGACAGATCCTACGAGCAGTACTTC.

The CDR3 here is CASSLAGERIYGYTF. CDR3 nucleotide sequence: TGTGCCAGCAGCTTGGCAGGGGAGAGAATCTATGGCTACACCTTC. V gene TRBV5-6 combines with J gene TRBJ1-2, with D possibly being TRBD1 (6 bases). Per the germline V gene, CDR1 is SGHDT and CDR2 is YYEEEE. V lost 0 bases to trimming and J lost 4 bases, with 13 bases between them. The CDR3 length is 15 residues.

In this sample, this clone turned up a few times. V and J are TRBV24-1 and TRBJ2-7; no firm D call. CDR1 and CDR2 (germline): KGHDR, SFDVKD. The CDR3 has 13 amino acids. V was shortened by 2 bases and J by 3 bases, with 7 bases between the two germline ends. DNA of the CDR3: TGTGCCACCAGTGATTCCCAATTCTACGAGCAGTACTTC. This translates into CATSDSQFYEQYF.

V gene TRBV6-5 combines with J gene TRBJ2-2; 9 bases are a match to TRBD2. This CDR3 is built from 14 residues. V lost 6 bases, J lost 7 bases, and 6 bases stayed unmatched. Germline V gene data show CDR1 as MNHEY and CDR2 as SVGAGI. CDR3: CASRRGGDIGELFF. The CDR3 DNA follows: TGTGCCAGCAGGCGGGGGGGCGATATCGGGGAGCTGTTTTTT.

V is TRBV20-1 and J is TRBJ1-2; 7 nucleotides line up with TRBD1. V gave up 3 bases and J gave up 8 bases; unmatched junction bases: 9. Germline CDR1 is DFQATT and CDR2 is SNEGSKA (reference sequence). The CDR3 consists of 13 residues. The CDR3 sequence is CSASLTGFRGYTF. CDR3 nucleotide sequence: TGCAGTGCTAGTTTGACAGGGTTCAGGGGCTACACCTTC.

The CDR3 reads CASSRPQGAGTDTQYF. CDR3 nucleotide sequence: TGTGCCAGCAGCCGACCACAGGGGGCGGGCACAGATACGCAGTATTTT. J is TRBJ2-3 and V is TRBV7-9; 9 bases are a match to TRBD1. With 5 bases clipped from V and 1 base from J, the junction kept 7 bases outside the gene matches. The CDR3 is made up of 16 amino acids. Germline V lookup: CDR1 SEHNR, CDR2 FQNEAQ (reference sequence).

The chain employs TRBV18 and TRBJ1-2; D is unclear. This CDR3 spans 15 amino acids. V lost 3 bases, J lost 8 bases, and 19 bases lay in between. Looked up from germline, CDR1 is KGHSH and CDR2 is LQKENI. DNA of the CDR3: TGTGCCAGCTCACCTGCCCCGGGAAGTGGTCTCGGCTACACCTTC. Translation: CASSPAPGSGLGYTF.

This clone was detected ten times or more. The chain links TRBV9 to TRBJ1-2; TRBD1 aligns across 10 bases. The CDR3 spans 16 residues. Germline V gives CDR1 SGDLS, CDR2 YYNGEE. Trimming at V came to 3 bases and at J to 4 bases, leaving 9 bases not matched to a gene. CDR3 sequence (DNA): TGTGCCAGCAGCGCACGGGGGGACAGGGGTTCCTATGGCTACACCTTC. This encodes CASSARGDRGSYGYTF.

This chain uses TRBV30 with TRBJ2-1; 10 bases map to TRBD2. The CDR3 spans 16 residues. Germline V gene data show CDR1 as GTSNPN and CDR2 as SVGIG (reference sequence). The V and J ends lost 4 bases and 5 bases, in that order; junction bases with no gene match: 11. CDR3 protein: CAWTSERGGYHNEQFF. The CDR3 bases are TGTGCCTGGACTAGTGAGCGGGGGGGCTACCACAATGAGCAGTTCTTC.

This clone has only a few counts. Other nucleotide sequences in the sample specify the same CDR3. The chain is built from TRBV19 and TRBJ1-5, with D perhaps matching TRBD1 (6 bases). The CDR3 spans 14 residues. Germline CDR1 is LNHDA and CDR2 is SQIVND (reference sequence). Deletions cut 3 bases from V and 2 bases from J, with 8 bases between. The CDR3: CASSMAGGNQPQHF. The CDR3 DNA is TGTGCCAGTAGTATGGCAGGGGGCAATCAGCCCCAGCATTTT. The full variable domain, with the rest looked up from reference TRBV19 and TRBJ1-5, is DGGITQSPKYLFRKEGQNVTLSCEQNLNHDAMYWYRQDPGQGLRLIYYSQIVNDFQKGDIAEGYSVSREKKESFPLTVTSAQKNPTAFYLCASSMAGGNQPQHFGDGTRLSIL.

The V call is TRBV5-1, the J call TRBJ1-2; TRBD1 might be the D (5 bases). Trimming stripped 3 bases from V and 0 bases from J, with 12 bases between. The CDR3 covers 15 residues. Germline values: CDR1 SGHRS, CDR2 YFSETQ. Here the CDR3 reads CASSSMMTANYGYTF. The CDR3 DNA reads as TGCGCCAGCAGCTCGATGATGACAGCTAACTATGGCTACACCTTC.

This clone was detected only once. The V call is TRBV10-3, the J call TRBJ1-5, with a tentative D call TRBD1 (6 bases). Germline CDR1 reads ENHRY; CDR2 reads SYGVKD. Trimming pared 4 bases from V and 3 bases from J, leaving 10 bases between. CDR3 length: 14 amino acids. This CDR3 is CAISVSGDNQPQHF. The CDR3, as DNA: TGTGCCATCAGTGTTTCAGGGGACAATCAGCCCCAGCATTTT.

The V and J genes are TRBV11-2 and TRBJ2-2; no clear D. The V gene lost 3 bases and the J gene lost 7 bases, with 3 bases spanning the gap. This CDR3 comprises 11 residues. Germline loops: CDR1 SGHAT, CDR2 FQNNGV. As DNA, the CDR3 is TGTGCCAGCAGCTTGCGCGGGGAGCTGTTTTTT. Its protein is CASSLRGELFF.

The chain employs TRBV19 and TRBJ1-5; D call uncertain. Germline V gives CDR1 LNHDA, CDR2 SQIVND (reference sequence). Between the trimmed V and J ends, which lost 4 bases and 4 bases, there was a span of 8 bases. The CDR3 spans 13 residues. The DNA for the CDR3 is TGTGCCAGTAGTAGAGGGAAGAATCAGCCCCAGCATTTT. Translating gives CASSRGKNQPQHF.

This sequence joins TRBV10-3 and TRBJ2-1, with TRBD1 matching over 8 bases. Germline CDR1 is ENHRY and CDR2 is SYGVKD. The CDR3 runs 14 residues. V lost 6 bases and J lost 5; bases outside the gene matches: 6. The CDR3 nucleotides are TGTGCCATCAGGGGGGACAGGTTTAACAATGAGCAGTTCTTC. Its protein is CAIRGDRFNNEQFF.